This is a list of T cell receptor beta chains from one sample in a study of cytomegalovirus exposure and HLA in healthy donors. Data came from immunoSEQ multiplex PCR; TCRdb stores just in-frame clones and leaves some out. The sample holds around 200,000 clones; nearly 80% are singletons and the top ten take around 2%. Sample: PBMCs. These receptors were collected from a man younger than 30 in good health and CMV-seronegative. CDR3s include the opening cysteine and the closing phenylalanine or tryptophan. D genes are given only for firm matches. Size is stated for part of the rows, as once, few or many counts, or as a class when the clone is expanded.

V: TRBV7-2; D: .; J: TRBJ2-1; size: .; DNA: TGTGCCAGCAGCAACGGCAATGAGCAGTTCTTC; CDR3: CASSNGNEQFF
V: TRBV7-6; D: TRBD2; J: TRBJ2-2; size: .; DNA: TGTGCCAGCAGCTTAGCGAGTTTAGCGGGGGCCACGAACACCGGGGAGCTGTTTTTT; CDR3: CASSLASLAGATNTGELFF
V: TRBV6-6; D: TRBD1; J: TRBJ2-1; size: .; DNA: TGTGCCAGCAGTTACGGGGGACAGAGCTCCTACAATGAGCAGTTCTTC; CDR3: CASSYGGQSSYNEQFF
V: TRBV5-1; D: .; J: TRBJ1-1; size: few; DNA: TGCGCCAGCAGCGGGGAAGGGGCGCCTACCACGGCGGACACTGAAGCTTTCTTT; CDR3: CASSGEGAPTTADTEAFF
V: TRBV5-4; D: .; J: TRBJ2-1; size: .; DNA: TGTGCCAGCAGCTTGACACCCGAGGATGAGCAGTTCTTC; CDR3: CASSLTPEDEQFF
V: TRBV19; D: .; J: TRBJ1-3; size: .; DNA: TGTGCCAGCCTTGGGGGCGGTGGAAACACCATATATTTT; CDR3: CASLGGGGNTIYF
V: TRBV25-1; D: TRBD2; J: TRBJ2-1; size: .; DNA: TGTGCCAGCAGTGAATTAAGCGGGGAACATGAGCAGTTCTTC; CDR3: CASSELSGEHEQFF
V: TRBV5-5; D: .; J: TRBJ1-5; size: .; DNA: TGTGCCAGCAGCTTGAGTTCGGGGAGTCAGCCCCAGCATTTT; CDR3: CASSLSSGSQPQHF
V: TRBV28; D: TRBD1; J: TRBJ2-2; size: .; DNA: TGTGCCAGCACCATCGACAGGGCTCTGCACGGGGAGCTGTTTTTT; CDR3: CASTIDRALHGELFF
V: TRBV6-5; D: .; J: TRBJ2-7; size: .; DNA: TGTGCCAGCAGTTATCCCCCGGGGGACGAGCAGTACTTC; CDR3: CASSYPPGDEQYF
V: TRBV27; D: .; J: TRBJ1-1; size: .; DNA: TGTGCCAGCAGTCCCCCTGAGAGGGGGTCGGACGCTGAAGCTTTCTTT; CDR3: CASSPPERGSDAEAFF
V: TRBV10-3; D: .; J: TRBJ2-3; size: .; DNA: TGTGCCATCAGTGAGGCCAAACTAGCCCATACGCAGTATTTT; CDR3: CAISEAKLAHTQYF
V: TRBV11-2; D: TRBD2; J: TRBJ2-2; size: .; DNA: TGTGCCAGCAGCAACACCCTTAGCGGGACCGCGAACACCGGGGAGCTGTTTTTT; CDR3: CASSNTLSGTANTGELFF
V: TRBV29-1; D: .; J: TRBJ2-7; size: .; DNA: TGCAGCGTTGCCCCACGACAGTCCTACGAGCAGTACTTC; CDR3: CSVAPRQSYEQYF
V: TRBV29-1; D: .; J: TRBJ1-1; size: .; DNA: TGCAGCGTTCAGGGTAGGGGCACTGAAGCTTTCTTT; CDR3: CSVQGRGTEAFF
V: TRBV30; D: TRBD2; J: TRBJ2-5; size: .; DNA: TGTGCCTGGAGTTCAGTAAGCGGGGGGACTCAAGAGACCCAGTACTTC; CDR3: CAWSSVSGGTQETQYF
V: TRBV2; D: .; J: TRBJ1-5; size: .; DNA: TGTGCCAGCAGTGGGCGGATACGCAATCAGCCCCAGCATTTT; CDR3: CASSGRIRNQPQHF
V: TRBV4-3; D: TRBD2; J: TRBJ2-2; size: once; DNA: TGCGCCAGCAGCCAAGGGGGCCGACTAGCGGGGGCGAACACCGGGGAGCTGTTTTTT; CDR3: CASSQGGRLAGANTGELFF
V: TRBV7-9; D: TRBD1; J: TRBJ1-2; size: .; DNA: TGTTCCAGCAGCCTAATAGTGGGGGTATCGAACAGGGGGGACTATGGCTACACCTTC; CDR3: CSSSLIVGVSNRGDYGYTF
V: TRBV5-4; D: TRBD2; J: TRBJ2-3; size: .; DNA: TGTGCCAGCAGCTTGGGTGCCCTAGCGGCGATCACAGATACGCAGTATTTT; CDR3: CASSLGALAAITDTQYF
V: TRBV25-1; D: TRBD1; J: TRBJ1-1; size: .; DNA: TGTGCCAGCAGTGACTCCAGGGGGATGAACACTGAAGCTTTCTTT; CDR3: CASSDSRGMNTEAFF
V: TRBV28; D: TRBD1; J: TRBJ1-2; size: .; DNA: TGTGCCAGCAGTTCCCCCCCAGGGGGTGATGGCTACACCTTC; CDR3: CASSSPPGGDGYTF
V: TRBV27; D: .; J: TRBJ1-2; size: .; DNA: TGTGCCAGCCGTTCCCTGGTTGCGGAGGGCTACACCTTC; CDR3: CASRSLVAEGYTF
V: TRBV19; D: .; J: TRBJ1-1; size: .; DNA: TGTGCCAGTAGCCCCAGGGGAATTAGGACTGAAGCTTTCTTT; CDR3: CASSPRGIRTEAFF
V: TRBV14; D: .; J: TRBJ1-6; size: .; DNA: TGTGCCAGCAGCCAACAGGGGAGTAATTCACCCCTCCACTTT; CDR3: CASSQQGSNSPLHF
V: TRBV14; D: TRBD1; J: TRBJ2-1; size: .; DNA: TGTGCCAGCAGCCACCCGGGACAGGAGGGTTCCTTCAATGAGCAGTTCTTC; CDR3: CASSHPGQEGSFNEQFF
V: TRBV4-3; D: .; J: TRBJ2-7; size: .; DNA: TGCGCCAGCAGCCAAGAAACGGGGGGGACAGATTTCTCCTACGAGCAGTACTTC; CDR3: CASSQETGGTDFSYEQYF
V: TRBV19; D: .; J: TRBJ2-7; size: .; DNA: TGTGCCAGTAGTATGTCTGCGGTTACCTACGAGCAGTACTTC; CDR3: CASSMSAVTYEQYF